The entry below gives a single T cell receptor (beta chain) sequence along with its context. Antigen: not known. These data belong to a study of T cell repertoires in cytomegalovirus infection. About the research overall: Shared public TCR beta signatures pointed to both CMV infection and a matching HLA type.

Trimming shortened V by 4 bases and J by 2 bases, and 12 bases separated the two germline ends. CDR3 length: 14 residues. Germline CDR1 SGHRS, CDR2 YFSETQ. Study results and caveats: Carriage of CMV together with the relevant HLA was identifiable through cumulative public TCR beta family frequency.

TCRdb itself ran the reads through MiXCR, one entry per CDR3 protein. The data contain fewer than 850,000 distinct CDR3 sequences, 25% to 35% of them singletons. The V gene is TRBV5-1, the J gene TRBJ1-2, with D unresolved. Sequences were derived from cultured CD8+ T cells from PBMCs, sampled from culture after CMV antigen stimulation. This receptor was identified in a human donor in good health (CMV status not recorded). Some clones in this sample may be carry-over from other donors' samples. The CDR3 region has the DNA TGCGCCAGCAGCGGTTCGTCCTCGAACTATGGCTACACCTTC. It is translated as CASSGSSSNYGYTF.